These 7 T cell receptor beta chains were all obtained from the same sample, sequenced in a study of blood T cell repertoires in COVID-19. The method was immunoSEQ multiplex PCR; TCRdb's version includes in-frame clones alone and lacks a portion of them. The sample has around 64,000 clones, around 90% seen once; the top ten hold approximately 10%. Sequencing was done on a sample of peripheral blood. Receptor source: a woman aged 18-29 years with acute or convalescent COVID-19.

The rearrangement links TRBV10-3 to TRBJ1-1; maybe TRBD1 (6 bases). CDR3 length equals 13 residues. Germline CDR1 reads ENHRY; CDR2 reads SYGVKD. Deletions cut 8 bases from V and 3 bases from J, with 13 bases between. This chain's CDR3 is CAIRRTEDTEAFF. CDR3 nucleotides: TGTGCCATCCGGAGGACAGAGGACACTGAAGCTTTCTTT.

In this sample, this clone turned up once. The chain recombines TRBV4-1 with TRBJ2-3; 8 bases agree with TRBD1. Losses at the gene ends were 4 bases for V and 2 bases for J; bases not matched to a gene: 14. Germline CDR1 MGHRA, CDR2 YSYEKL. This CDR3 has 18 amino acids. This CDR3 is CASSPFGLRGQVTDTQYF. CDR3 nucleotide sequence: TGCGCCAGCAGCCCCTTTGGACTTCGGGGACAGGTCACAGATACGCAGTATTTT.

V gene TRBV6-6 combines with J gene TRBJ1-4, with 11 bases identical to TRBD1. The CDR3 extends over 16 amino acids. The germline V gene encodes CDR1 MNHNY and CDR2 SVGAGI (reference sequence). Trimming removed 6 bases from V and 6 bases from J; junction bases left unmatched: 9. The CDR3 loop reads CASSIPKGQGDEKLFF. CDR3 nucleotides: TGTGCCAGCAGCATACCAAAGGGACAGGGGGATGAAAAACTGTTTTTT.

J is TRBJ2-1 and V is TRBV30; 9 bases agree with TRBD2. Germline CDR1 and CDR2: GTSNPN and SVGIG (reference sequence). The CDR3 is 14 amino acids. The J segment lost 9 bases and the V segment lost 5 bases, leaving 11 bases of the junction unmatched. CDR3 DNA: TGTGCCTGGGACCGCGGGAGGGCCGCGAGTGAGCAGTTCTTC. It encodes CAWDRGRAASEQFF.

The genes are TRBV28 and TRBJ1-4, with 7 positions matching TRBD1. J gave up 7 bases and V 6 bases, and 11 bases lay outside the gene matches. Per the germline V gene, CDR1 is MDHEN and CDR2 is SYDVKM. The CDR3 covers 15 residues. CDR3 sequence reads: CASSRAPGQSEKLFF. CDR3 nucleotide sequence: TGTGCCAGCAGCAGGGCCCCGGGACAGTCTGAAAAACTGTTTTTT.

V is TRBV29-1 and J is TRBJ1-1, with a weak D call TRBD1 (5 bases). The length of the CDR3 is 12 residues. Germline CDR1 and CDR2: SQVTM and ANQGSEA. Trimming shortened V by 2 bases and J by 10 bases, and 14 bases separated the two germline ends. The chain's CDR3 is CSVESDRGGAFF. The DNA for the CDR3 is TGCAGCGTTGAATCGGATCGCGGGGGAGCTTTCTTT.

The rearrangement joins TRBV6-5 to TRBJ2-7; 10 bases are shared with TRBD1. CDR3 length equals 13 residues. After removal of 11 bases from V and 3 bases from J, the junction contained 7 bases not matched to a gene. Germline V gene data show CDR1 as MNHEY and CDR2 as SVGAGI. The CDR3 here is CAVRQGAGYEQYF. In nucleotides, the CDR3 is TGTGCCGTCAGACAGGGGGCCGGCTACGAGCAGTACTTC.